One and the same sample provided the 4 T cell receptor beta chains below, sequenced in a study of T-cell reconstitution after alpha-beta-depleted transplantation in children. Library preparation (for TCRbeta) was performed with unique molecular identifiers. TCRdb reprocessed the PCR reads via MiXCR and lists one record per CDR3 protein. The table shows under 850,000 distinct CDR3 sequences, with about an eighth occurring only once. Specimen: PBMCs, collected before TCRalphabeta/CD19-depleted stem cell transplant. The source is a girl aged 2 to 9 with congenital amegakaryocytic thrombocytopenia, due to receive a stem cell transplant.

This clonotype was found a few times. As DNA, the CDR3 is TGTGCCAGCAGTTTACCCTGGAGTAACTATGGCTACACCTTC. Translated, it gives CASSLPWSNYGYTF. This chain connects TRBV28 to TRBJ1-2; the D is unclear. CDR3 length: 14 amino acids. Between the trimmed V and J ends, which lost 2 bases and 1 base, there was a span of 8 bases. Germline V gene sequence: CDR1 MDHEN, CDR2 SYDVKM.

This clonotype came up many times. CDR3 protein: CASSTTLGSEQYF. The CDR3 DNA reads as TGTGCCAGCAGTACAACCCTAGGGTCCGAGCAGTACTTC. V and J are TRBV12-3 or TRBV12-4 and TRBJ2-7; no reliable D call. The CDR3 runs 13 residues. Trimming left V 5 bases short and J 6 bases short, with 14 bases between.

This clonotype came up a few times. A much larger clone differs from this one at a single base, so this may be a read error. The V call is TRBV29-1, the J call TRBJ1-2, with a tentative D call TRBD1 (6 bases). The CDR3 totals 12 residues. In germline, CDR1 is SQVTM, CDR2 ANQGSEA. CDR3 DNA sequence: TGCAGCGTTTCCGGACAGAAAGCTGGCTACTCCTTC. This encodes CSVSGQKAGYSF.

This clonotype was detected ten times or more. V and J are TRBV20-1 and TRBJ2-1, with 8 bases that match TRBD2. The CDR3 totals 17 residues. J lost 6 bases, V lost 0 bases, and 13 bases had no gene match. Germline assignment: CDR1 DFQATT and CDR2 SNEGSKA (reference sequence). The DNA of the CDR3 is TGCAGTGCTAGAGACGATCTTCTAGCGGGTAACTTCAATGAGCAGTTCTTC. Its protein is CSARDDLLAGNFNEQFF.